This T cell receptor (beta chain) emerged from a study of ipilimumab plus nivolumab after autologous stem cell transplantation. Study-wide background: A median of about 8 nivolumab and roughly 5 ipilimumab doses were given. DLBCL patients had primary refractory or relapsed disease.

CDR1 and CDR2 (germline): LNHDA, SQIVND (reference sequence). The CDR3 has 15 amino acids. Germline trimming cut 3 bases from V and 7 bases from J; bases unmatched to any gene: 8. This clone was seen a single time. TCRdb's table, derived via immunoSEQ multiplex PCR, lists solely in-frame clones and lacks some. The sample holds 17,000 or so clones; around 80% are singletons and the top ten take 35%. Starting 14 to 28 days after autologous transplant, ipilimumab 1 mg/kg was given. The rearrangement links TRBV19 to TRBJ2-1; 8 bases are a match to TRBD2. Sequencing used PBMCs, obtained in a trial of ipilimumab plus nivolumab as post-transplant consolidation. The TCR sequence derives from a male donor with diffuse large B-cell lymphoma. Here the CDR3 reads CASSIYGGARNEQFF. CDR3 in DNA: TGTGCCAGTAGTATTTACGGGGGGGCCAGGAATGAGCAGTTCTTC.